These 19 T cell receptor beta chains were all obtained from the same sample, sequenced in a study of metastatic and nonmetastatic thyroid tumors. No treatment had been given to any patient before thyroid surgery. With MiXCR, TCRdb called clones anew from the PCR reads. The table includes more than 90,000 clones, more than 9.5% detected once. The sample taken for sequencing was blood. These TCRs come from a female donor with papillary thyroid cancer or a benign thyroid nodule (not recorded which). Some clones in this sample may be carry-over from other donors' samples.

This clone has at least ten counts. This rearrangement joins TRBV6-7 to TRBJ1-5; D is perhaps TRBD1 (5 bases). TRBV6-7 is an open reading frame, and its role is uncertain. CDR3 length equals 18 residues. Trimming shortened V by 1 base and J by 6 bases, and 22 bases separated the two germline ends. The CDR3 region is CASSYFRDAYEGTQPQHF. In nucleotides, the CDR3 is TGTGCCAGCAGTTACTTTCGGGACGCCTACGAGGGGACTCAGCCCCAGCATTTT.

Comments on this clone: This may be a read error: a much more frequent sequence differs by one nucleotide. The chain joins TRBV29-1 to TRBJ2-4; D is unclear. Germline V gene data show CDR1 as SQVTM and CDR2 as ANQGSEA. This CDR3 comprises 13 residues. V lost 3 bases, J lost 9 bases, and 15 bases lay in between. The CDR3 coding sequence is TGCAGCGTTGATGACCCGAAGGGCACCATTCAGTACTTC. Its translation is CSVDDPKGTIQYF.

This clone was observed at least ten times. The V and J genes are TRBV4-3 and TRBJ2-6; D not resolved. Looked up from germline, CDR1 is LGHNA and CDR2 is YSLEER. CDR3 size: 16 residues. V was trimmed by 0 bases and J by 1 base, leaving 7 bases between them. The CDR3 reads CASSQDVGSGANVLTF. The CDR3 DNA sequence: TGCGCCAGCAGCCAAGATGTGGGGTCTGGGGCCAACGTCCTGACTTTC.

This clone appeared many times. This rearrangement joins TRBV11-1 to TRBJ2-1, with 10 bases identical to TRBD2. Germline loops: CDR1 SGHAT, CDR2 FQDESV (reference sequence). CDR3 length equals 16 residues. V gave up 3 bases and J gave up 3 bases; unmatched junction bases: 5. The DNA for the CDR3 is TGTGCCAGCAGCTTCCTCGGGACTAGCGTCTACAATGAGCAGTTCTTC. It is translated as CASSFLGTSVYNEQFF.

This clone was counted a few times. The chain carries TRBV2 and TRBJ2-7, with 11 bases fitting TRBD2. This CDR3 has 15 amino acids. Trimming took 6 bases from V and 3 from J; bases not matched to a gene: 7. In germline, CDR1 is SNHLY, CDR2 FYNNEI. The CDR3: CASREGTSGDYEQYF. CDR3 DNA sequence: TGTGCCAGCAGGGAGGGGACTAGCGGAGACTACGAGCAGTACTTC. The full variable domain, with the rest looked up from reference TRBV2 and TRBJ2-7, is EPEVTQTPSHQVTQMGQEVILRCVPISNHLYFYWYRQILGQKVEFLVSFYNNEISEKSEIFDDQFSVERPDGSNFTLKIRSTKLEDSAMYFCASREGTSGDYEQYFGPGTRLTVT.

This clone was seen ten or more times. The gene calls are TRBV18 and TRBJ1-6; 7 nucleotides line up with TRBD1. V gave up 3 bases and J gave up 12 bases; unmatched junction bases: 8. The CDR3 extends over 14 amino acids. Germline CDR1 is KGHSH and CDR2 is LQKENI. Here the CDR3 reads CASSPRQGDLPLHF. The CDR3 DNA is TGTGCCAGCTCACCCCGGCAGGGGGACCTACCCCTCCACTTT.

This clone was recorded at least ten times. This chain uses TRBV20-1 with TRBJ2-3; 7 positions agree with TRBD1. With 3 bases clipped from V and 1 base from J, the junction kept 4 bases outside the gene matches. Germline assignment: CDR1 DFQATT and CDR2 SNEGSKA (reference sequence). The CDR3 has 14 residues. The CDR3 DNA is TGCAGTGCTAGGGACAGGTCCCGCACAGATACGCAGTATTTT. Its translation: CSARDRSRTDTQYF.

At least ten counts were recorded for this clone. The chain employs TRBV6-2 or TRBV6-3 and TRBJ1-5; 8 nucleotides align to TRBD1. J was trimmed by 9 bases and V by 1 base; bases with no gene match: 8. Germline V gene lookup returns CDR1 MNHEY and CDR2 SVGEGT. This CDR3 region has 15 residues. The CDR3 sequence: CASSYFGQGDRPQHF. The CDR3 DNA sequence: TGTGCCAGCAGTTACTTTGGACAGGGAGATCGGCCCCAGCATTTT.

This clone was counted at least ten times. The chain employs TRBV7-3 and TRBJ2-5; TRBD2 aligns across 12 bases. Germline V CDR1 and CDR2: SGHTA, FQGTGA. V lost 2 bases, J lost 5 bases, and 3 bases stayed unmatched. This CDR3 spans 15 amino acids. CDR3 DNA sequence: TGTGCCAGCAGCTTAGGAACTAGCGGGAGGGAGACCCAGTACTTC. Its translation: CASSLGTSGRETQYF.

This clone was seen at least ten times. This chain joins TRBV27 and TRBJ2-1; a weak D match, TRBD2 (6 bases). Germline V gene data show CDR1 as MNHEY and CDR2 as SMNVEV (reference sequence). Trimming took 8 bases from V and 4 from J, leaving 12 bases between them. The CDR3 sequence is 13 residues long. The CDR3 region has the DNA TGTGCCAGCGCGGGACTCCATTACAATGAGCAGTTCTTC. Encoded protein: CASAGLHYNEQFF.

This clone appeared many times. The sample holds other DNA sequences that translate to the same CDR3. CDR3 bases: TGCAGTGCCAGCGGGGACAGGCTGAACGAGCAGTACTTC. It translates to CSASGDRLNEQYF. The J gene is TRBJ2-7, the V gene TRBV20-1, with a weak D call TRBD1 (8 bases). Between the trimmed V and J ends, which lost 6 bases and 5 bases, there was a span of 17 bases. The CDR3 has 13 residues. Germline V lookup: CDR1 DFQATT, CDR2 SNEGSKA (reference sequence).

Many counts were recorded for this clone. V and J are TRBV7-9 and TRBJ1-1; D is possibly TRBD1 (5 bases). The CDR3 is 14 residues long. CDR1 is SEHNR and CDR2 is FQNEAQ in the germline V gene (reference sequence). V was pared by 1 base and J by 7 bases, with 13 bases between. The CDR3 sequence: CASSLGFVGVEAFF. The CDR3 DNA is TGTGCCAGCAGCTTAGGTTTTGTGGGGGTTGAAGCTTTCTTT.

The rearrangement links TRBV30 to TRBJ1-6, with 7 bases matching TRBD1. Germline V gene data show CDR1 as GTSNPN and CDR2 as SVGIG (reference sequence). The V segment lost 4 bases and the J segment 0 bases; nucleotides outside the gene matches: 6. This CDR3 contains 16 residues. The CDR3 DNA follows: TGTGCCTGGATACAGGGGAGGTGCTCCTATAATTCACCCCTCCACTTT. This gives the protein CAWIQGRCSYNSPLHF.

This clone was counted only a few times. The chain employs TRBV28 and TRBJ2-7; TRBD2 is a possible D gene (7 bases). The CDR3 spans 16 residues. The germline V gene has CDR1 MDHEN and CDR2 SYDVKM. Deletions cut 3 bases from V and 7 bases from J, with 22 bases between. The CDR3 DNA reads TGTGCCAGCAGTTTGTCCTACCCGGGACGGGGGGCAGAGCAGTACTTC. Its translation is CASSLSYPGRGAEQYF.

V and J are TRBV11-2 and TRBJ2-2, with D perhaps matching TRBD1 (6 bases). V gave up 3 bases and J gave up 7 bases, with 9 bases separating them. Germline CDR1 SGHAT, CDR2 FQNNGV. The CDR3 runs to 13 residues. CDR3 amino acids: CASSFPGVGELFF. CDR3 DNA sequence: TGTGCCAGCAGCTTCCCAGGGGTCGGGGAGCTGTTTTTT.

In its sample, this clone was seen a few times. A much larger clone differs by one base, so this may be a read error. Other nucleotide sequences in the sample specify the same CDR3. This chain joins TRBV20-1 and TRBJ1-5; D perhaps matches TRBD1 (5 bases). The CDR3 runs 14 residues. Germline assignment: CDR1 DFQATT and CDR2 SNEGSKA (reference sequence). DNA of the CDR3: TGTAGTGCTAGTGGGCAGGGATTAAATCAGCCCCAGCATTTT. Translating it yields CSASGQGLNQPQHF.

This clone was found many times. CDR3 bases: TGTGCCAGCAGCCAACACGAGAACACCGGGGAGCTGTTTTTT. It codes for CASSQHENTGELFF. V usage is TRBV7-9 and J usage is TRBJ2-2; no clear D gene. Trimming removed 5 bases from V and 1 base from J, with 8 bases in between. CDR1 and CDR2 (germline): SEHNR, FQNEAQ (reference sequence). The CDR3 is 14 residues long. The full variable domain, rest sourced from reference TRBV7-9 and TRBJ2-2, is DTGVSQNPRHKITKRGQNVTFRCDPISEHNRLYWYRQTLGQGPEFLTYFQNEAQLEKSRLLSDRFSAERPKGSFSTLEIQRTEQGDSAMYLCASSQHENTGELFFGEGSRLTVL.

Ten or more counts support this clone. The genes are TRBV6-1 and TRBJ1-5; D gene uncertain. Deletions cut 6 bases from V and 0 bases from J, with 6 bases between. The CDR3 totals 13 residues. The V gene's germline CDR1 is MNHNS and CDR2 SASEGT. The CDR3 DNA is TGTGCCAGCAGCACTTATAGCAATCAGCCCCAGCATTTT. Residues: CASSTYSNQPQHF.

This clone was picked up many times. J is TRBJ1-1 and V is TRBV27; D possibly corresponds to TRBD1 (6 bases). Germline CDR1 MNHEY, CDR2 SMNVEV (reference sequence). With 5 bases removed from V and 6 bases from J, the gap between germline ends came to 16 bases. The CDR3 covers 14 residues. The CDR3 coding sequence is TGTGCCAGCAGTACGAACGGGAACAGGGCTGAAGCTTTCTTT. Residues: CASSTNGNRAEAFF.